This T cell receptor beta chain was found in a study of T cells in narcolepsy. Study in general: Patients with NT1 or NT2 and healthy control donors were enrolled. Study outcomes and limitations: In some patient and control memory CD4+ samples, autoreactive clones were absent. Autoreactive clonotypes reportedly recurred in blood of same and different patients, not controls.

On this clone itself: Its specificity is unknown.

Produced via immunoSEQ multiplex PCR; TCRdb's table is partial and in-frame only. The repertoire holds tens of thousands of clones, with over 80% as singletons. Germline V lookup: CDR1 LGHNA, CDR2 YSLEER. The CDR3 is 15 residues long. The V end lost 0 bases, the J end lost 2 bases, and 8 bases lay between the germline ends. This sequence originates from a human donor in good health. The sequenced material came from memory (CD45RA-) CD4+ T cells from blood. The chain is built from TRBV4-3 and TRBJ1-5; D is unresolved. The CDR3 sequence: CASSQDGSGNQPQHF. CDR3 bases: TGCGCCAGCAGCCAAGATGGTTCTGGCAATCAGCCCCAGCATTTT.